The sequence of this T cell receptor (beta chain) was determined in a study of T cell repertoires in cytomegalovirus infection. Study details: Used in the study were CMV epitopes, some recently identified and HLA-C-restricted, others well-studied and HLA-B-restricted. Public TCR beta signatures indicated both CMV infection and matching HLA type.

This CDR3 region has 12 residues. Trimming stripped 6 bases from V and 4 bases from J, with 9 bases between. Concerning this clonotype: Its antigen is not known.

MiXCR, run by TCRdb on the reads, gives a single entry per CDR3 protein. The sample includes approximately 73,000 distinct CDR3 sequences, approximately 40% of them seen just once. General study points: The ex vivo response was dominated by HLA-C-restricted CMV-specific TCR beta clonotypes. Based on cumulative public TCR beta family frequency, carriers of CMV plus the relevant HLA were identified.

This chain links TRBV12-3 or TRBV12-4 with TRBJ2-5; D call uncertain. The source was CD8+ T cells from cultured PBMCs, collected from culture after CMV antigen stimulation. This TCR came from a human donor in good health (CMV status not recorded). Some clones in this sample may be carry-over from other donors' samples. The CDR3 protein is CASRARSETQYF. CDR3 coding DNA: TGTGCCAGCAGGGCCCGATCAGAGACCCAGTACTTC.